These 3 T cell receptor beta chains were sequenced from one sample in a study of CXCR3-negative and CXCR3-positive naive CD8 T cells. Preparation of TRB cDNA libraries relied on 5' RACE carrying UMI labels. For each CDR3 protein, TCRdb gives one entry from its re-call of the 5' RACE reads, without DNA. The ten top clones account for around 15%, within a sample of around 40,000 distinct CDR3 sequences. Material: memory CD8+ T cells from blood. Receptors originate from a human donor in good health. Some clones in this sample may be carry-over from other donors' samples.

Frequency places this clonotype as large (0.1 to 1%). The chain carries TRBV4-1 and TRBJ1-2; TCRdb names TRBD1, which stays unverified in the absence of DNA. The CDR3 is 15 residues long. Per the germline V gene, CDR1 is MGHRA and CDR2 is YSYEKL. The CDR3 spells CASSQEGQGGYGYTF.

The CDR3 loop is CASSQDRHPNTEAFF. The rearrangement joins TRBV4-3 to TRBJ1-1. The CDR3 length is 15 residues. The germline V gene has CDR1 LGHNA and CDR2 YSLEER.

The V and J genes are TRBV5-1 and TRBJ2-1; TCRdb selects TRBD2, and the lack of DNA leaves this call unchecked. The germline V gene encodes CDR1 SGHRS and CDR2 YFSETQ. This CDR3 spans 15 amino acids. The CDR3 loop is CASSLGVAGYNEQFF.